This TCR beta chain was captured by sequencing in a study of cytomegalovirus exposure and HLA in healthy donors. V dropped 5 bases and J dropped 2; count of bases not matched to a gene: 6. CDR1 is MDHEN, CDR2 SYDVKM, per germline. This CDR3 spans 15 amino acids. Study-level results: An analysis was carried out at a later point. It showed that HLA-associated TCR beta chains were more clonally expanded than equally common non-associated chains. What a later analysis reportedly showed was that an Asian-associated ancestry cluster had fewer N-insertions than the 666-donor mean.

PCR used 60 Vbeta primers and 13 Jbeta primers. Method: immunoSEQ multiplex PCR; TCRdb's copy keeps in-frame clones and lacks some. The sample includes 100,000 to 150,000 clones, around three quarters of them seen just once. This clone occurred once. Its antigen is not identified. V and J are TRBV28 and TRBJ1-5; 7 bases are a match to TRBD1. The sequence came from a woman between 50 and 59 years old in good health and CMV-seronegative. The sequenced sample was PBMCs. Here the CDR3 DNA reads TGTGCCAGCAGTGGAGGGGGCGCCGGCAATCAGCCCCAGCATTTT. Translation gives CASSGGGAGNQPQHF.